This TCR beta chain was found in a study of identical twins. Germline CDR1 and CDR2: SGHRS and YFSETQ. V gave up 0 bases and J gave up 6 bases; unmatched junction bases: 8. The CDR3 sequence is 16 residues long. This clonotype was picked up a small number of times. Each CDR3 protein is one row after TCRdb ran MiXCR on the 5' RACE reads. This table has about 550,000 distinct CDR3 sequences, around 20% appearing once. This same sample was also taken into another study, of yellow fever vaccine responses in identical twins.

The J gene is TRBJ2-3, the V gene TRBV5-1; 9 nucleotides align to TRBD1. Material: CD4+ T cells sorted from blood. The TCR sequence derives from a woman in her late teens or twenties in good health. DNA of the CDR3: TGCGCCAGCAGCTTGGTCCTACAGGGGGCGCAGGATACGCAGTATTTT. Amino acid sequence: CASSLVLQGAQDTQYF.